This entry concerns a single TCR beta chain. The length of the CDR3 is 17 residues. With 2 bases clipped from V and 6 bases from J, the junction kept 11 bases outside the gene matches. Germline CDR1 SGHAT, CDR2 FQDESV (reference sequence). The data were obtained in a study of OX40 agonist ivuxolimab in advanced cancers. Study information: Patients got intravenous ivuxolimab at 0.01 to 10 mg/kg every 2 weeks. Those treated in dose escalation had hepatocellular carcinoma, melanoma, renal cell cancer or head and neck cancer. Patients were around 83% male with ages roughly 20 to 85, mean 60.

Assay: immunoSEQ multiplex PCR; the TCRdb copy retains only in-frame clones and omits some. The table lists about 84,000 clones, roughly 87% of them singletons. Anyone with autoimmune disease history or systemic immunosuppression was excluded. The TCR originated in an adult with an advanced solid tumor such as melanoma, head and neck, liver or kidney cancer. The chain has TRBV11-1 and TRBJ2-3, with 10 bases matching TRBD2. Sequenced material: CD4+ or CD8+ T cells sorted from blood, taken in a trial of the OX40 agonist ivuxolimab. The CDR3 region has the DNA TGTGCCAGCAGCTTAATTGCGGAAGCGGGAGGGCTTGATACGCAGTATTTT. This codes for CASSLIAEAGGLDTQYF.